A single sample is the source of the 8 T cell receptor beta chains below, sequenced in a study of blood T cell repertoires in COVID-19. TCRdb keeps only in-frame clones here, not all; method: immunoSEQ multiplex PCR. The sample includes about 240,000 clones, around 88% seen only once; the top ten take 9% to 15%. Sequences were obtained from peripheral blood. The receptors shown here come from an elderly man with acute or convalescent COVID-19.

The gene calls are TRBV5-1 and TRBJ2-7; weak D call: TRBD1 (7 bases). V was cut by 1 base and J by 5 bases, with 22 bases left in between. The germline V gene has CDR1 SGHRS and CDR2 YFSETQ. The CDR3 is made up of 17 amino acids. The CDR3 reads CASSLFSDGGQGDEQYF. The DNA for the CDR3 is TGCGCCAGCAGCTTGTTTTCAGATGGGGGGCAGGGGGACGAGCAGTACTTC.

The CDR3 reads CASRGIQGSQPQHF. DNA for the CDR3: TGTGCCAGTAGGGGCATACAGGGAAGTCAGCCCCAGCATTTT. V and J are TRBV19 and TRBJ1-5; tentative D call: TRBD1 (6 bases). Germline-derived CDR1 and CDR2 are LNHDA and SQIVND (reference sequence). The V end was cut by 6 bases, the J end by 6 bases, with 15 bases between. CDR3 length equals 14 residues.

The chain carries TRBV10-3 and TRBJ2-5; TRBD1 matches at 7 bases. The CDR3 runs to 17 residues. V gave up 4 bases and J gave up 4 bases; unmatched junction bases: 15. In germline, CDR1 is ENHRY, CDR2 SYGVKD. CDR3 coding DNA: TGTGCCATCAGTGCGCAAGTGACAGGGTCAGGGGCAGAGACCCAGTACTTC. Amino acids: CAISAQVTGSGAETQYF.

This sequence joins TRBV10-2 and TRBJ2-3; weak D call: TRBD2 (5 bases). V shed 4 bases and J shed 1 base, with 9 bases lying between them. The length of the CDR3 is 14 residues. CDR1 and CDR2 (germline): WSHSY, SAAADI. CDR3 in DNA: TGCGCCAGCAGTGTCCCCGGGGGCACAGATACGCAGTATTTT. It codes for CASSVPGGTDTQYF.

The J gene is TRBJ1-5, the V gene TRBV5-1; D possibly corresponds to TRBD1 (6 bases). The CDR3 contains 15 residues. Germline loops: CDR1 SGHRS, CDR2 YFSETQ. V lost 5 bases and J lost 6, with 18 bases in between. The CDR3 DNA is TGCGCCAGCAGTCATACGGGGGGGCATAGTCAGCCCCAGCATTTT. Amino acids: CASSHTGGHSQPQHF.

The chain carries TRBV9 and TRBJ1-2; D remains ambiguous. Trimming left V 3 bases short and J 0 bases short, with 3 bases between. The germline CDR1 and CDR2 sequences are SGDLS and YYNGEE. This CDR3 region has 12 residues. The CDR3, as DNA: TGTGCCAGCAGCGCTGCTAACTATGGCTACACCTTC. Its translation is CASSAANYGYTF.

There are a few counts of this clone. The gene calls are TRBV11-2 and TRBJ1-5, with D hard to call. The V gene's germline CDR1 is SGHAT and CDR2 FQNNGV. Trimming shortened V by 1 base and J by 4 bases, and 5 bases separated the two germline ends. CDR3 length equals 13 residues. The CDR3 spells CASSLGRNQPQHF. CDR3 in DNA: TGTGCCAGCAGCTTAGGGAGGAATCAGCCCCAGCATTTT.

The gene calls are TRBV7-2 and TRBJ1-1; 9 bases line up with TRBD1. There are 17 residues in the CDR3. Germline-derived CDR1 and CDR2 are SGHTA and FQGNSA. V gave up 6 bases and J gave up 0 bases; unmatched junction bases: 11. CDR3 region: CASSFNRGLIMNTEAFF. As DNA, the CDR3 is TGTGCCAGCAGTTTTAACAGGGGGCTTATCATGAACACTGAAGCTTTCTTT.